This T cell receptor beta chain was recorded in a study of blood T cell repertoires in COVID-19. Using immunoSEQ multiplex PCR, the repertoire was profiled, and TCRdb retains in-frame clones only, with some absent. The sample includes more than 120,000 clones, 84% seen only once; the top ten take about 4%. The V gene's germline CDR1 is GTSNPN and CDR2 SVGIG (reference sequence). V gave up 5 bases and J gave up 10 bases; unmatched junction bases: 8. This CDR3 is built from 13 residues. The sequence was obtained from a man aged 50-60 years in a cohort exposed to, infected with or recovered from COVID-19 (not recorded which). The chain is built from TRBV30 and TRBJ2-1; 10 bases line up with TRBD2. The sequencing input was PBMCs or T cells enriched from blood (not recorded which). The CDR3 loop reads CAWASGGASEQFF. As DNA, the CDR3 is TGTGCCTGGGCCAGCGGGGGGGCCTCCGAGCAGTTCTTC.